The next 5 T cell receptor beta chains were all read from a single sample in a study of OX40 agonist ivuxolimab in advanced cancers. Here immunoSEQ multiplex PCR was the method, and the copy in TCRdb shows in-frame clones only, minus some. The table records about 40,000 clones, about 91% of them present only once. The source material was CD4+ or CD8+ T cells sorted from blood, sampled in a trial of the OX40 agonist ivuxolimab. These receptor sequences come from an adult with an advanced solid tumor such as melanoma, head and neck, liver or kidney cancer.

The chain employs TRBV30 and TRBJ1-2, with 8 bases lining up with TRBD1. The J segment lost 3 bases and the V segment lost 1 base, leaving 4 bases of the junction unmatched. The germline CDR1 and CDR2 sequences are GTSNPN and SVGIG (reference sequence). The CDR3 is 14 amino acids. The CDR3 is CAWSEGTGHYGYTF. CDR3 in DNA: TGTGCCTGGAGTGAAGGGACAGGCCACTATGGCTACACCTTC.

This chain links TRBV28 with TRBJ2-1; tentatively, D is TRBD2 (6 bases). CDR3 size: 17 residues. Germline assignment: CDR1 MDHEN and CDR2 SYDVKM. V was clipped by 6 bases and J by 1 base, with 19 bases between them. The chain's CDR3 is CASSLIGGSESYNEQFF. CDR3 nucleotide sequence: TGTGCCAGCAGCCTCATCGGAGGGAGTGAGTCCTACAATGAGCAGTTCTTC.

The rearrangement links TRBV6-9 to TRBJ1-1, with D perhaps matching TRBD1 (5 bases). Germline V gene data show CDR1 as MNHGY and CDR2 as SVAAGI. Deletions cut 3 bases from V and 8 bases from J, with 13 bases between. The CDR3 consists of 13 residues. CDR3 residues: CASSYGGQAEAFF. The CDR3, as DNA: TGTGCCAGCAGTTACGGGGGTCAGGCGGAAGCTTTCTTT.

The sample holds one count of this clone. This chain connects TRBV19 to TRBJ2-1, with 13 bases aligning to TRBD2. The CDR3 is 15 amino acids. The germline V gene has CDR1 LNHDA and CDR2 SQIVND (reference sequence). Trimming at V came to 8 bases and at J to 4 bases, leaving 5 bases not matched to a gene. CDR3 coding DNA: TGTGCCAGTTCTACTAGCGGGAGGGGATACAATGAGCAGTTCTTC. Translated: CASSTSGRGYNEQFF.

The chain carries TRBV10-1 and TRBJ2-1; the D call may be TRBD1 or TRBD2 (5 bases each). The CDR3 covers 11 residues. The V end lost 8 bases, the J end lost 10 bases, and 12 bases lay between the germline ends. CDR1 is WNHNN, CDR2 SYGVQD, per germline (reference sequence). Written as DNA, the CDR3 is TGCGCCAGCTCATGGGGCGGGGAGCAGTTCTTC. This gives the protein CASSWGGEQFF.